This T cell receptor beta chain was sequenced in a study of technical replicates of blood from a few donors (dated by TCRdb to the late 2010s). V is reduced by 1 base and J by 5 bases, leaving a spacing of 11 bases between them. The CDR3 contains 14 residues, cysteine and phenylalanine counted. CDR3 DNA is the only sequence kept; it has 42 bases, read in frame from the first base. Sequences SEHNR (CDR1) and FQNEAQ (CDR2) are obtained from the germline V gene (reference sequence). About this clone itself: Its binding antigen is unknown. No much larger clone is present one base from it, and per-base qualities are unavailable.

The library was produced with the immunoSEQ multiplex PCR assay. The table was pulled from immuneACCESS by TCRdb, which kept in-frame rearrangements only. Such tables lose some clones; where checked, under half of the loss comes from unresolved V genes, and the rest has no known cause. Present in this sample are around 100,000 clones, under 96% of which were seen just once. Jointly, the top ten make up approximately 0.2% of the sample. What was sequenced was T cells isolated from PBMCs. This sequence uses TRBV7-9 and TRBJ1-2; perhaps TRBD1 is the D gene, with 5 bases matching. The TCR originated in a human donor in good health. DNA sequence: TGTGCCAGCAGCTTAGTCAGGGAGGGATATGGCTACACCTTC. This sequence encodes CASSLVREGYGYTF.